The TCR beta chain under discussion was sequenced for a study of blood T cell repertoires in COVID-19 (dated by TCRdb to the early 2020s). Turning to the overall study: The collaborator samples originated in the United States, Italy and Spain and spanned the acute and convalescent phases of COVID-19. A freely available public database, intended as a resource for researchers studying the immune response to SARS-CoV-2, is where the repertoires were released. The samples were drawn from the first 160 participants of the ongoing ImmuneRACE study and from under 1,500 subjects provided by 6 global collaborators. The material from the prospective study consisted of cDNA or gDNA derived from T cells, B-cell-depleted T cells, or PBMCs. Where available, HLA class I and class II types were obtained from metadata supplied by the sample provider rather than from assay-based typing. Deeply sampled blood TCRbeta repertoires from subjects exposed to, actively infected with, or recovered from COVID-19 were included in the dataset. Nearly every sample came with metadata listing a de-identified subject ID, COVID-19 status, age in years and sex. The investigation overall reported the following: The amount of clinical and demographic metadata varied by source and participant and was provided uncurated.

One collaborating source in Seattle enrolled patients while the patients were actively infected and followed the patients over time throughout the course of disease. Each collaborating institution followed its own protocols to collect whole blood in K2EDTA tubes. For TCRbeta analysis, collaborators shipped samples as frozen whole blood, isolated PBMCs, or DNA extracted from either of those sample types. Points on this clone: The antigen this receptor binds is unknown. Base qualities are not provided; no much larger clone lies one nucleotide away.

TCRbeta CDR3 regions were amplified from genomic DNA by means of the immunoSEQ Assay, a bias-controlled multiplex PCR. The paper's data handling went like this. Within the assay, amplification of reference gene primers was used to estimate how many nucleated cells each sample contained. To quantify the absolute abundance of each unique TCRbeta CDR3 rearrangement, sequence reads were collapsed and filtered. Productive Simpson clonality was computed per sample as the square root of Simpson's diversity index over productive rearrangements. This is the immuneACCESS table as TCRdb keeps it, with only in-frame sequences that have V and J called. A part of the clones is gone; compared with another copy, unresolved V genes explain less than half, and the rest is unexplained. V and J calls plus clone size are reproduced from that table; the DNA served to infer D and trimming. The sample table records 150,000 to 200,000 clones; roughly four fifths of these occur just once. The ten most abundant clones make up more than 7.5% of the sample.

Sample: peripheral blood. This receptor was identified in a woman aged 70-85 years with COVID-19, enrolled during active disease.

The DNA sequence is given as TGCGCCAGCAGCCAAAGACTAGCGGGAGGGTCCACAGATACGCAGTATTTT. This is translated as CASSQRLAGGSTDTQYF. This chain joins TRBV4-1 to TRBJ2-3, with 14 bases matching TRBD2. V is cut back by 2 bases and J by 2 bases, with 3 bases in the junction unmatched. The germline V gene gives CDR1 as MGHRA and CDR2 as YSYEKL. There are 17 amino acids in the CDR3, from cysteine to phenylalanine inclusive. Just CDR3 DNA is preserved here, 51 bases in frame from base 1.